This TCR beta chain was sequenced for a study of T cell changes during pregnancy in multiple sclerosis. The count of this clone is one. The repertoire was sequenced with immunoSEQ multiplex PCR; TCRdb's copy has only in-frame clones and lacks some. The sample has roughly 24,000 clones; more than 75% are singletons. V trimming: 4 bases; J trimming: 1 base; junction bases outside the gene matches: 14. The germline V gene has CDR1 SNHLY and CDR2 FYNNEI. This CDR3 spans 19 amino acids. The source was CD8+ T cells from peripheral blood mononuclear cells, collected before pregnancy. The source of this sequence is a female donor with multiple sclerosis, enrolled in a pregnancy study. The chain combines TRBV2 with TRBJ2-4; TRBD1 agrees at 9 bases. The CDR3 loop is CASSARTGDVGSAKNIQYF. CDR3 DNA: TGTGCCAGCAGTGCCCGGACAGGGGACGTTGGCTCGGCCAAAAACATTCAGTACTTC.